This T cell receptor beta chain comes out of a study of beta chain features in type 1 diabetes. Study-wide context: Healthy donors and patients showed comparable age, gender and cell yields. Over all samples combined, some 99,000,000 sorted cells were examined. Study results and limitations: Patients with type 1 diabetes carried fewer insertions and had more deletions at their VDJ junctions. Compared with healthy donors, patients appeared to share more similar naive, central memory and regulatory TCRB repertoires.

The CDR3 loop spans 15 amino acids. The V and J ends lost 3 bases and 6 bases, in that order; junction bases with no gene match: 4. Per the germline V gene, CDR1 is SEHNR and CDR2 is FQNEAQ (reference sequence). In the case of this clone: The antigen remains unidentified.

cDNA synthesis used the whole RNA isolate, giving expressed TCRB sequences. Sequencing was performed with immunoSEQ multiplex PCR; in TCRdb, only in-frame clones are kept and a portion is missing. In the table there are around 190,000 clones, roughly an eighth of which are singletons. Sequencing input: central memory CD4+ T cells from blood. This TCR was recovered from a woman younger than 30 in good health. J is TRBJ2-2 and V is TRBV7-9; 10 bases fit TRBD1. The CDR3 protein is CASSLTGGASGELFF. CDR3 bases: TGTGCCAGCAGCTTGACAGGGGGCGCGTCCGGGGAGCTGTTTTTT.